These 26 T cell receptor beta chains were all obtained from the same sample, sequenced in a study of blood T cell repertoires in COVID-19. The assay was immunoSEQ multiplex PCR, and TCRdb's table has in-frame clones only and misses some. In the table there are tens of thousands of clones, roughly nine tenths of which are singletons. The sequenced sample was peripheral blood. The receptor set was obtained from a man in his sixties with active or convalescent COVID-19.

The chain carries TRBV2 and TRBJ2-1; no firm D call. Germline V gene data show CDR1 as SNHLY and CDR2 as FYNNEI. Trimming took 3 bases from V and 9 from J, leaving 9 bases between them. This CDR3 spans 12 amino acids. CDR3 bases: TGTGCCAGCAGTGAGGAGAGTGTTGAGCAGTTCTTC. Amino acid sequence: CASSEESVEQFF. Drawing the rest from reference TRBV2 and TRBJ2-1, the complete variable domain is EPEVTQTPSHQVTQMGQEVILRCVPISNHLYFYWYRQILGQKVEFLVSFYNNEISEKSEIFDDQFSVERPDGSNFTLKIRSTKLEDSAMYFCASSEESVEQFFGPGTRLTVL.

The rearrangement links TRBV12-5 to TRBJ2-3, with TRBD1 as a possible D gene (6 bases). Germline CDR1 reads LGHNT; CDR2 reads FRNRAP. The CDR3 has 16 amino acids. V lost 1 base, J lost 1 base, and 12 bases lay in between. CDR3 loop: CASGLGRGFGTDTQYF. For the CDR3, the DNA is TGTGCTAGTGGTTTGGGCAGGGGTTTCGGCACAGATACGCAGTATTTT.

The V gene is TRBV5-5, the J gene TRBJ2-3; D is possibly TRBD2 (6 bases). Looked up from germline, CDR1 is SGHKS and CDR2 is YYEKEE (reference sequence). There are 14 residues in the CDR3. Trimming cost V 2 bases and J 8 bases, with 15 bases left between them. Written as DNA, the CDR3 is TGTGCCAGCAGCTTAGGCGGGACGTTCGGTACGCAGTATTTT. Residues: CASSLGGTFGTQYF.

The chain joins TRBV9 to TRBJ2-5; weak D call: TRBD2 (6 bases). Trimming left V 0 bases short and J 1 base short, with 10 bases between. The CDR3 runs to 15 residues. Germline V gene lookup returns CDR1 SGDLS and CDR2 YYNGEE. CDR3 loop: CASSVAGGVQETQYF. The CDR3 coding sequence is TGTGCCAGCAGCGTAGCGGGCGGGGTCCAAGAGACCCAGTACTTC.

There are a few counts of this clone. The V gene is TRBV6-5, the J gene TRBJ1-2, with D maybe TRBD1 (5 bases). The CDR3 is made up of 13 amino acids. Germline V gives CDR1 MNHEY, CDR2 SVGAGI. Trimming took off 5 bases at V and 3 bases at J, with 10 bases between the two ends. The DNA for the CDR3 is TGTGCCAGCAGTAGCAGGGAAGACTATGGCTACACCTTC. Its translation is CASSSREDYGYTF.

A single count supports this clone. The V gene is TRBV16, the J gene TRBJ2-3; 8 bases line up with TRBD2. The trim removed 2 bases at V and 1 base at J, leaving 2 bases unmatched. This CDR3 has 15 amino acids. The germline CDR1 and CDR2 sequences are KGHSY and FQNENV. This chain's CDR3 is CASSQRREGTDTQYF. Written as DNA, the CDR3 is TGTGCCAGCAGCCAAAGGCGGGAGGGCACAGATACGCAGTATTTT.

The chain recombines TRBV5-1 with TRBJ1-1; D is unresolved. The germline V gene has CDR1 SGHRS and CDR2 YFSETQ. V was trimmed by 0 bases and J by 5 bases, leaving 8 bases between them. This CDR3 has 13 amino acids. The CDR3 nucleotides read TGCGCCAGCAGCTTGGATGCGGGGACTGAAGCTTTCTTT. This encodes CASSLDAGTEAFF.

The chain is built from TRBV7-2 and TRBJ2-5; tentative D call: TRBD2 (5 bases). V was shortened by 1 base and J by 3 bases, with 6 bases between the two germline ends. Germline CDR1 SGHTA, CDR2 FQGNSA. The CDR3 runs 13 residues. CDR3: CASSLEREETQYF. As DNA, the CDR3 is TGTGCCAGCAGCTTAGAGAGGGAAGAGACCCAGTACTTC. Full variable domain (outside the CDR3, taken from reference TRBV7-2 and TRBJ2-5): GAGVSQSPSNKVTEKGKDVELRCDPISGHTALYWYRQSLGQGLEFLIYFQGNSAPDKSGLPSDRFSAERTGGSVSTLTIQRTQQEDSAVYLCASSLEREETQYFGPGTRLLVL.

The genes are TRBV29-1 and TRBJ1-2; 8 nucleotides match TRBD1. V dropped 7 bases and J dropped 4; count of bases not matched to a gene: 8. The germline V gene has CDR1 SQVTM and CDR2 ANQGSEA. This CDR3 region has 13 residues. CDR3 sequence (DNA): TGCAGCGCCCGGGGACAGGAGGCCTATGGCTACACCTTC. Its translation is CSARGQEAYGYTF.

The gene calls are TRBV29-1 and TRBJ1-4, with 7 bases lining up with TRBD1. CDR3 size: 14 residues. Trimming cost V 1 base and J 5 bases; bases outside gene matches: 4. Germline V gene sequence: CDR1 SQVTM, CDR2 ANQGSEA. The CDR3 spells CSVEVPGGNEKLFF. The CDR3 nucleotides read TGCAGCGTTGAAGTGCCAGGGGGGAATGAAAAACTGTTTTTT.

In DNA, the CDR3 is TGTGCCAGCAGTCTCCGAGGGAGCTGGGAGACCCAGTACTTC. Translation: CASSLRGSWETQYF. This sequence joins TRBV28 and TRBJ2-5, with D possibly being TRBD2 (5 bases). CDR3 length equals 14 residues. Germline V lookup: CDR1 MDHEN, CDR2 SYDVKM. Trimming left V 5 bases short and J 5 bases short, with 15 bases between.

The V gene is TRBV28, the J gene TRBJ2-5; 9 positions match TRBD1. Germline V gene sequence: CDR1 MDHEN, CDR2 SYDVKM. CDR3 length: 14 residues. J was trimmed by 5 bases and V by 6 bases; bases with no gene match: 7. CDR3 protein: CASSRDRVRETQYF. The DNA for the CDR3 is TGTGCCAGCAGCCGGGACAGGGTTCGGGAGACCCAGTACTTC.

The chain recombines TRBV21-1 with TRBJ2-5; TRBD1, the table's D call, lacks a check against the DNA. TRBV21-1 is an annotated pseudogene. The CDR3 totals 14 residues. The CDR3 nucleotides are TGTGCCAGCAGCAAAGAGAGGGGGCAAGAGACCCAGTACTTC. It encodes CASSKERGQETQYF.

CDR3 DNA: TGTGCCAGCAGGCCCGGGGAGGGGGTGAGCTCTGGAAACACCATATATTTT. Protein: CASRPGEGVSSGNTIYF. This chain links TRBV2 with TRBJ1-3; TRBD1 is a possible D gene (6 bases). This CDR3 comprises 17 residues. Germline V gives CDR1 SNHLY, CDR2 FYNNEI. The V and J ends lost 6 bases and 0 bases respectively, with 18 bases between them. Full variable domain (outside the CDR3, taken from reference TRBV2 and TRBJ1-3): EPEVTQTPSHQVTQMGQEVILRCVPISNHLYFYWYRQILGQKVEFLVSFYNNEISEKSEIFDDQFSVERPDGSNFTLKIRSTKLEDSAMYFCASRPGEGVSSGNTIYFGEGSWLTVV.

This sequence joins TRBV10-1 and TRBJ2-4; D is unclear. Deletions cut 0 bases from V and 1 base from J, with 7 bases between. Germline V gene data show CDR1 as WNHNN and CDR2 as SYGVQD (reference sequence). This CDR3 has 15 amino acids. This chain's CDR3 is CASSESRVAKNIQYF. The CDR3 nucleotides are TGCGCCAGCAGTGAGTCCCGGGTGGCCAAAAACATTCAGTACTTC.

This chain joins TRBV15 and TRBJ2-1, with 9 bases that match TRBD2. V shed 5 bases, J shed 6 bases, and the junction held 14 bases outside the gene matches. The CDR3 extends over 17 amino acids. The germline gives CDR1 LNHNV, CDR2 YYDKDF (reference sequence). CDR3 sequence (DNA): TGTGCCACCAGCGGGCGGTTCCGGGCGGGGGGGAGCAATGAGCAGTTCTTC. The encoded protein is CATSGRFRAGGSNEQFF.

The gene calls are TRBV28 and TRBJ1-2, with 9 bases identical to TRBD1. CDR1 MDHEN and CDR2 SYDVKM come from the germline V gene. The CDR3 sequence is 17 residues long. V lost 9 bases and J lost 3; bases outside the gene matches: 17. The CDR3 nucleotides read TGTGCCAGTACAACAGCAGGACCGGGGACAGGGCACTATGGCTACACCTTC. It is translated as CASTTAGPGTGHYGYTF.

This sequence joins TRBV28 and TRBJ2-3; the match to TRBD2 covers 12 bases. After removal of 6 bases from V and 3 bases from J, the junction contained 19 bases not matched to a gene. The CDR3 has 20 amino acids. Germline V gene data show CDR1 as MDHEN and CDR2 as SYDVKM. CDR3 sequence reads: CASSTTPLTSGGWVTDTQYF. The CDR3 DNA reads TGTGCCAGCAGCACCACGCCCCTAACTAGCGGGGGGTGGGTGACAGATACGCAGTATTTT.

This chain joins TRBV12-3 or TRBV12-4 and TRBJ2-5, with 7 bases aligning to TRBD1. V was clipped by 4 bases and J by 5 bases; unmatched bases: 4. There are 13 residues in the CDR3. DNA for the CDR3: TGTGCCAGCAGTTCCCTGACAGGGGAGACCCAGTACTTC. This gives the protein CASSSLTGETQYF.

The chain joins TRBV2 to TRBJ2-3; the match to TRBD2 covers 11 bases. Germline loops: CDR1 SNHLY, CDR2 FYNNEI. This CDR3 comprises 15 residues. V lost 4 bases and J lost 6; bases outside the gene matches: 6. This CDR3 reads CASSGLAGRMDTQYF. The CDR3 DNA sequence: TGTGCCAGCAGTGGACTAGCGGGGAGAATGGATACGCAGTATTTT. The full variable domain, its missing parts supplied by reference TRBV2 and TRBJ2-3, is EPEVTQTPSHQVTQMGQEVILRCVPISNHLYFYWYRQILGQKVEFLVSFYNNEISEKSEIFDDQFSVERPDGSNFTLKIRSTKLEDSAMYFCASSGLAGRMDTQYFGPGTRLTVL.

The chain joins TRBV7-9 to TRBJ2-2, with TRBD2 identical over 10 bases. This CDR3 spans 12 amino acids. V was pared by 4 bases and J by 14 bases, with 4 bases of the junction left unmatched. Germline CDR1 reads SEHNR; CDR2 reads FQNEAQ (reference sequence). The CDR3 reads CASSSLAGRLFF. The CDR3 DNA is TGTGCCAGCAGCTCACTAGCGGGGAGACTGTTTTTT.

For the CDR3, the DNA is TGTGCCAGCAGTTTAATACACCGGGACAGGGTGCCGTTGGCCCAGTACTTC. As protein: CASSLIHRDRVPLAQYF. The genes are TRBV27 and TRBJ2-5, with 9 bases fitting TRBD1. Looked up from germline, CDR1 is MNHEY and CDR2 is SMNVEV (reference sequence). This CDR3 is built from 17 residues. The V segment lost 2 bases and the J segment 9 bases; nucleotides outside the gene matches: 16.

The chain recombines TRBV5-1 with TRBJ2-7, with D tentatively TRBD2 (6 bases). The CDR3 has 15 amino acids. Trimming shortened V by 2 bases and J by 1 base, and 13 bases separated the two germline ends. Germline V gene sequence: CDR1 SGHRS, CDR2 YFSETQ. CDR3 protein: CASSFGSGASYEQYF. The DNA for the CDR3 is TGCGCCAGCAGCTTTGGTAGCGGCGCGTCCTACGAGCAGTACTTC.

This clone was counted a single time. The chain carries TRBV10-2 and TRBJ2-3, with D perhaps matching TRBD2 (6 bases). V was clipped by 7 bases and J by 5 bases, with 16 bases between them. Germline values: CDR1 WSHSY, CDR2 SAAADI. This CDR3 has 14 residues. CDR3 protein: CASIRGKLRDTQYF. CDR3 nucleotides: TGCGCCAGCATCCGCGGGAAATTGAGAGATACGCAGTATTTT.

The genes are TRBV9 and TRBJ1-4; D perhaps matches TRBD1 (5 bases). The ends were cut back, 0 bases at V and 0 bases at J, with 15 bases in the middle. The CDR3 consists of 18 residues. Germline CDR1 SGDLS, CDR2 YYNGEE. In nucleotides, the CDR3 is TGTGCCAGCAGCGTAGGAAGGGGAGGTCCTCCAACTAATGAAAAACTGTTTTTT. Translated, it gives CASSVGRGGPPTNEKLFF.

DNA of the CDR3: TGTGCCAGCAGCGTAGCCCTGTTCGATTCACCCCTCCACTTT. It yields the protein CASSVALFDSPLHF. V usage is TRBV9 and J usage is TRBJ1-6; D gene unclear. V lost 0 bases and J 8 bases, leaving 9 bases between the germline ends. In germline, CDR1 is SGDLS, CDR2 YYNGEE. The CDR3 runs to 14 residues.